The clone carrying this TCR beta chain was seen at least ten times. There were TCR beta CDR3 regions amplified from RNA transcripts. Primed by the HTBI set, a first-round RT-PCR was run on the TCR CDR3. TCRdb re-called the multiplex PCR reads through MiXCR, storing one row per CDR3 protein. The sample contains over 500,000 distinct CDR3 sequences, 17% of which appear only once. The source of the sample is a study of T cells in Graves' hyperthyroidism and ophthalmopathy. Study details: Peripheral blood samples were taken at initial diagnosis, prior to any treatment.

V shed 1 base and J shed 10 bases, with 7 bases lying between them. The V gene's germline CDR1 is SGHVS and CDR2 FQNEAQ. CDR3 length equals 11 residues. A Clinical Activity Score of at least 3, a NOSPECS grade of at least 4 and a duration under 3 months were recorded in the ophthalmopathy patients. Together with thyroid ultrasound, orbital computed tomography, serum thyroxine and TRAb, clinical symptoms were used for diagnoses. V gene TRBV7-8 combines with J gene TRBJ1-1, with D uncertain. This sequence originates from a woman under 30 with Graves' ophthalmopathy. Sequencing was performed on blood. CDR3 sequence (DNA): TGTGCCAGCAGCTTAGAGGGTAGAGCTTTCTTT. This encodes CASSLEGRAFF.